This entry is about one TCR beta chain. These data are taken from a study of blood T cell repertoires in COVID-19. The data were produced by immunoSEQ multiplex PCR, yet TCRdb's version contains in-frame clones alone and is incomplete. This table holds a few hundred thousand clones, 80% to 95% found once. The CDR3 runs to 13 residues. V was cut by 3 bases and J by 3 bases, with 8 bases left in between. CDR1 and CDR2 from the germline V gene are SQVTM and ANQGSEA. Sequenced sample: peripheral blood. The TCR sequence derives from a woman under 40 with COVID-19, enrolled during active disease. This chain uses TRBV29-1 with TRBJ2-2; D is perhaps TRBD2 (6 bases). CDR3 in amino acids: CSVEAGYTGELFF. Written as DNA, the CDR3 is TGCAGCGTTGAGGCGGGGTACACCGGGGAGCTGTTTTTT.